This T cell receptor beta chain comes out of a study of T cell repertoires in cytomegalovirus infection. Study information: Public TCR beta signatures were indicative of both CMV infection and a matching HLA type.

Overall study results and limits: Clonotypes of TCR beta that were HLA-C-restricted and CMV-specific dominated the ex vivo response.

CDR3 length equals 15 residues. CDR1 and CDR2 from the germline V gene are MNHEY and SMNVEV (reference sequence). V was trimmed by 6 bases and J by 0 bases, leaving 9 bases between them. With respect to this clonotype: Its antigen is unidentified.

TCRdb independently ran MiXCR on the reads; one entry per CDR3 protein. The table shows about a million distinct CDR3 sequences, with around 32% occurring only once. This TCR derives from a human donor in good health (CMV status not recorded). Some clones in this sample may be carry-over from other donors' samples. The specimen was cultured CD8+ T cells from PBMCs, collected from culture after CMV antigen stimulation. The rearrangement links TRBV27 to TRBJ1-6; D is uncertain. CDR3 nucleotides: TGTGCCAGCAGATGGCAGAGCTCCTATAATTCACCCCTCCACTTT. This sequence encodes CASRWQSSYNSPLHF.